The rows below give T cell receptor beta chains drawn from one sample of a study of shared clonotypes between healthy human individuals. TCRdb's table, derived via immunoSEQ multiplex PCR, lists solely in-frame clones and lacks some. Among some 2 million clones, over 85% were seen once, and the ten largest hold roughly 0.13%. Source material: naive CD4+ T cells sorted from blood. All receptors come from a man aged 18-30 years in good health. The CDR3 runs from the conserved cysteine through the conserved F or W. The order of the fields is clone size, J gene, D gene, V gene, CDR3 protein, CDR3 DNA. D genes are given only for firm matches. A row's size may be missing; if present it is once, few, many or a size class.

- TRBJ1-1 TRBD1 TRBV6-5 CASSSDRGNTEAFF TGTGCCAGCAGTTCGGACAGGGGGAACACTGAAGCTTTCTTT
- TRBJ2-3 - TRBV10-3 CAISDTTTRSGGTQYF TGTGCCATCAGTGATACGACTACCCGCTCTGGGGGTACGCAGTATTTT
- TRBJ2-1 TRBD1 TRBV27 CASGRQTGGHNEQFF TGTGCCAGCGGCCGCCAGACAGGGGGCCACAATGAGCAGTTCTTC
- TRBJ2-7 TRBD1 TRBV5-1 CASSWGQAYEQYF TGCGCCAGCAGCTGGGGACAGGCCTACGAGCAGTACTTC
- TRBJ2-1 - TRBV30 CAWRMQGTSYNEQFF TGTGCCTGGAGAATGCAGGGCACCTCCTACAATGAGCAGTTCTTC
once TRBJ1-5 TRBD1 TRBV19 CASTTRQGSNQPQHF TGTGCCAGTACCACGAGACAGGGTAGCAATCAGCCCCAGCATTTT
- TRBJ1-1 - TRBV4-1 CASSQPGIHAEAFF TGCGCCAGCAGCCAACCCGGAATCCACGCTGAAGCTTTCTTT
- TRBJ1-2 - TRBV10-3 CAISDFGGGYGYTF TGTGCCATCAGTGATTTTGGAGGGGGGTATGGCTACACCTTC
- TRBJ2-7 TRBD2 TRBV11-2 CASSSSSGYTYEQYF TGTGCCAGCAGCTCATCTAGCGGGTACACCTACGAGCAGTACTTC
once TRBJ2-2 TRBD1 TRBV6-1 CASSGQGAHTGELFF TGTGCCAGCAGCGGACAGGGAGCCCACACCGGGGAGCTGTTTTTT
- TRBJ1-1 - TRBV10-3 CAISERRGSGNTEAFF TGTGCCATCAGTGAGAGGCGGGGCTCTGGGAACACTGAAGCTTTCTTT
- TRBJ2-5 - TRBV7-9 CASSSTVYKETQYF TGTGCCAGCAGCTCGACGGTTTACAAAGAGACCCAGTACTTC
- TRBJ2-3 - TRBV9 CASSASGGGQYF TGTGCCAGCAGCGCCTCAGGGGGAGGGCAGTATTTT
- TRBJ1-1 - TRBV29-1 CSGQQGPTEAFF TGCAGCGGGCAACAGGGTCCCACTGAAGCTTTCTTT
- TRBJ1-3 - TRBV29-1 CSVDSGNTIYF TGCAGCGTGGACAGCGGAAACACCATATATTTT
- TRBJ1-1 - TRBV5-4 CASSPQQFSNTEAFF TGTGCCAGCAGCCCGCAACAATTCTCGAACACTGAAGCTTTCTTT
- TRBJ2-5 - TRBV11-2 CASSLATFWGQETQYF TGTGCCAGCAGCTTAGCCACGTTCTGGGGGCAAGAGACCCAGTACTTC
- TRBJ2-5 - TRBV30 CAWSLGGDQYF TGTGCCTGGAGCCTCGGGGGTGACCAGTACTTC
- TRBJ1-4 TRBD1 TRBV28 CASSFRGGRNEKLFF TGTGCCAGCAGTTTCAGGGGGGGACGCAATGAAAAACTGTTTTTT
- TRBJ2-2 TRBD2 TRBV6-1 CASSELAGGYTGELFF TGTGCCAGCAGTGAGCTGGCGGGAGGGTATACCGGGGAGCTGTTTTTT
- TRBJ1-6 TRBD1 TRBV30 CAWDRGNSPLHF TGTGCCTGGGACAGGGGTAATTCACCCCTCCACTTT
- TRBJ2-7 TRBD1 TRBV5-4 CASSLGGQVVYEQYF TGTGCCAGCAGCTTGGGGGGACAGGTAGTCTACGAGCAGTACTTC
- TRBJ2-4 - TRBV4-1 CASSQPGLAKNIQYF TGCGCCAGCAGCCAACCGGGCCTAGCCAAAAACATTCAGTACTTC
- TRBJ1-2 - TRBV6-6 CASSLAGYGYTF TGTGCCAGCAGTTTGGCGGGGTACGGCTACACCTTC
- TRBJ2-1 - TRBV5-6 CASSGWSIYNEQFF TGTGCCAGCAGCGGGTGGAGCATCTACAATGAGCAGTTCTTC
- TRBJ1-4 - TRBV27 CASSLGRTNEKLFF TGTGCCAGCAGTTTAGGGAGGACTAATGAAAAACTGTTTTTT
once TRBJ2-5 TRBD2 TRBV9 CASTASGGQETQYF TGTGCCAGCACCGCTAGCGGGGGCCAAGAGACCCAGTACTTC
- TRBJ2-3 - TRBV7-8 CASSLNGNHADTQYF TGTGCCAGCAGCTTAAATGGAAACCACGCGGATACGCAGTATTTT
- TRBJ2-5 TRBD1 TRBV11-3 CASSLDGTGGETQYF TGTGCCAGCAGCTTAGATGGGACAGGGGGAGAGACCCAGTACTTC
- TRBJ1-5 - TRBV19 CASSIVAGNSNQPQHF TGTGCCAGTAGTATAGTGGCAGGGAATAGCAATCAGCCCCAGCATTTT
- TRBJ2-2 TRBD1 TRBV30 CAWKQGALNTGELFF TGTGCCTGGAAGCAGGGGGCCTTGAACACCGGGGAGCTGTTTTTT
- TRBJ1-1 - TRBV6-6 CASTPRGGTEAFF TGTGCCAGCACCCCGCGGGGGGGCACTGAAGCTTTCTTT
once TRBJ1-6 - TRBV5-6 CASSLERSPLHF TGTGCCAGCAGTCTGGAGCGTTCACCCCTCCACTTT
- TRBJ1-1 TRBD1 TRBV6-5 CASSRGQGGPTEAFF TGTGCCAGCAGTAGAGGACAGGGAGGCCCTACTGAAGCTTTCTTT
- TRBJ2-7 - TRBV6-1 CASSERGGAFYEQYF TGTGCCAGCAGTGAAAGGGGCGGAGCCTTCTACGAGCAGTACTTC
once TRBJ2-7 - TRBV28 CASSTLSPGVYEQYF TGTGCCAGCAGCACTCTCTCCCCAGGGGTTTACGAGCAGTACTTC
- TRBJ2-7 - TRBV1 CTSSQGRRTYEQYF TGCACCAGCAGCCAAGGAAGACGGACCTACGAGCAGTACTTC
- TRBJ2-7 - TRBV10-3 CAISEKGKDEQYF TGTGCCATCAGTGAGAAAGGGAAGGACGAGCAGTACTTC
- TRBJ2-3 - TRBV9 CASSVATTGADTQYF TGTGCCAGCAGCGTAGCTACTACGGGGGCAGATACGCAGTATTTT
once TRBJ1-1 - TRBV19 CASGISGNTEAFF TGTGCCAGTGGGATATCGGGGAACACTGAAGCTTTCTTT